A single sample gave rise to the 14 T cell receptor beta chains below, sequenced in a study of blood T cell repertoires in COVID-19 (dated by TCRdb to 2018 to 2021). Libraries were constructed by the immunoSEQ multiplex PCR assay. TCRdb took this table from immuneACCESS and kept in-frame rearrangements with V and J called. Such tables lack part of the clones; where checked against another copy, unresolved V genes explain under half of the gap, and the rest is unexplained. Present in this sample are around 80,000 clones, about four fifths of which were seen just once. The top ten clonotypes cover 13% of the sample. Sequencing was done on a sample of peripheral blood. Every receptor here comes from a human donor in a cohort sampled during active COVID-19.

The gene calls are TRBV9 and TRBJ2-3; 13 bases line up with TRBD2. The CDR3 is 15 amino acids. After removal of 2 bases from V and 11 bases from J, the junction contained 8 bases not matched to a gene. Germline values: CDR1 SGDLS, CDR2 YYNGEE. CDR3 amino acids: CASSVTSGGASQQYF. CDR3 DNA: TGTGCCAGCAGCGTCACTAGCGGGGGGGCCAGTCAGCAGTATTTT. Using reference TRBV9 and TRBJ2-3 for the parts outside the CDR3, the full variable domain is DSGVTQTPKHLITATGQRVTLRCSPRSGDLSVYWYQQSLDQGLQFLIQYYNGEERAKGNILERFSAQQFPDLHSELNLSSLELGDSALYFCASSVTSGGASQQYFGPGTRLTVL.

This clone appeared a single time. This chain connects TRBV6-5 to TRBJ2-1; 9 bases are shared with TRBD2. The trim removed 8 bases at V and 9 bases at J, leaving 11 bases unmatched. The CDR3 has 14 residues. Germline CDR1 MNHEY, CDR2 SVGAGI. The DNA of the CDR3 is TGTGCCAGCCATAGCGGGGGCCAGTTACTTGAGCAGTTCTTC. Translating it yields CASHSGGQLLEQFF.

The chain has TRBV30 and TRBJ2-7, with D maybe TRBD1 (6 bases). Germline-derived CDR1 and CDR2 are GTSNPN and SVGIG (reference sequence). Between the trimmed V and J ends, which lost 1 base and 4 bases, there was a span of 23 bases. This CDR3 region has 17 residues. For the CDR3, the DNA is TGTGCCTGGAGTGGTGCCAGCTTTCGGAGCAGGGGATACGAGCAGTACTTC. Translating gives CAWSGASFRSRGYEQYF.

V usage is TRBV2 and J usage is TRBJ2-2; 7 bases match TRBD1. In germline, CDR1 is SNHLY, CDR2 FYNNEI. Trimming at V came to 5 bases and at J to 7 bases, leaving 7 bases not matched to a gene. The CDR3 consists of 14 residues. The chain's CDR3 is CASSRTGEIGELFF. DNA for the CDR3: TGTGCCAGCAGTAGGACAGGAGAGATCGGGGAGCTGTTTTTT. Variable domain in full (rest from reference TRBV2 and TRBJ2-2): EPEVTQTPSHQVTQMGQEVILRCVPISNHLYFYWYRQILGQKVEFLVSFYNNEISEKSEIFDDQFSVERPDGSNFTLKIRSTKLEDSAMYFCASSRTGEIGELFFGEGSRLTVL.

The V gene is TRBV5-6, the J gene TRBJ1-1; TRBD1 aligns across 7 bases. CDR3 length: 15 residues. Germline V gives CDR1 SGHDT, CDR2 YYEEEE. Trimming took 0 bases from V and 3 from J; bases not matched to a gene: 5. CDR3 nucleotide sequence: TGTGCCAGCAGCTTGGGGGGACAGTATTACACTGAAGCTTTCTTT. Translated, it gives CASSLGGQYYTEAFF.

The CDR3 is CASSPYRVGELFF. The CDR3 DNA sequence: TGTGCCAGCAGCCCCTACAGGGTCGGGGAGCTGTTTTTT. The chain links TRBV9 to TRBJ2-2; the D gene is possibly TRBD1 (6 bases). The CDR3 is 13 residues long. The germline V gene encodes CDR1 SGDLS and CDR2 YYNGEE. V gave up 4 bases and J gave up 7 bases, with 11 bases separating them.

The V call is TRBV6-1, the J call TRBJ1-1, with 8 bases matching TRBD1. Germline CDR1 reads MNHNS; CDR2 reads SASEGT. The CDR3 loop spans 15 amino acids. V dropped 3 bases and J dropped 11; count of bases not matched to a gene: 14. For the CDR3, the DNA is TGTGCCAGCAGTGAGGCGGGACAGGTATACCGTGGGGCTTTCTTT. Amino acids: CASSEAGQVYRGAFF.

The CDR3 is CASKRSNARRGPSNQPQHF. The CDR3 region has the DNA TGTGCCAGTAAAAGGTCTAACGCTCGGCGGGGGCCAAGCAATCAGCCCCAGCATTTT. The chain couples TRBV19 to TRBJ1-5, with D perhaps matching TRBD1 (6 bases). V was shortened by 7 bases and J by 1 base, with 26 bases between the two germline ends. This CDR3 spans 19 amino acids. From germline, CDR1 is LNHDA and CDR2 SQIVND (reference sequence).

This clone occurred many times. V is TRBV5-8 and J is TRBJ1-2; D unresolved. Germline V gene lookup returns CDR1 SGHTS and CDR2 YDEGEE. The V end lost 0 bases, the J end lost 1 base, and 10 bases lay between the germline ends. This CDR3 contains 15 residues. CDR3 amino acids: CASSLEQPNNYGYTF. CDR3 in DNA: TGTGCCAGCAGCTTGGAACAGCCCAATAACTATGGCTACACCTTC.

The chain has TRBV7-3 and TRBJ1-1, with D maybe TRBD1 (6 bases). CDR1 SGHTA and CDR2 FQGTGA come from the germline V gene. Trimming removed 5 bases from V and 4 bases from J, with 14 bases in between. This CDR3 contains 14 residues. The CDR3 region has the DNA TGTGCCAGCAGCCTACAGGGAGAAGGCACTGAAGCTTTCTTT. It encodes CASSLQGEGTEAFF.

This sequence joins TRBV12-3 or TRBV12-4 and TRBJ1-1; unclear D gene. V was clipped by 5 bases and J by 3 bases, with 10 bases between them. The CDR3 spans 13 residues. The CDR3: CASSPGLYTEAFF. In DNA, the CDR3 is TGTGCCAGCAGTCCGGGGTTGTACACTGAAGCTTTCTTT.

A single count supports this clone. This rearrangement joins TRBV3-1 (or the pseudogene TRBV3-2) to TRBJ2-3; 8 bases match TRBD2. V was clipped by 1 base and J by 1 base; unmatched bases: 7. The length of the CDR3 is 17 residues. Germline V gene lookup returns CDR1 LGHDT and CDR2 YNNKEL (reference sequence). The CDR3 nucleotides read TGTGCCAGCAGCCAAGGGGCTAGCGGGTGGGGCACAGATACGCAGTATTTT. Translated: CASSQGASGWGTDTQYF.

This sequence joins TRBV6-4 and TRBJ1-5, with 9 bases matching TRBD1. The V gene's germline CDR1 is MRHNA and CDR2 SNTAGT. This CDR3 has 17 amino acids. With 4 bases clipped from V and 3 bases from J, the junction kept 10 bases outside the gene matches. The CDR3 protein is CASSVAGQGSPNQPQHF. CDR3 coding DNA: TGTGCCAGCAGTGTGGCAGGACAGGGGTCCCCCAATCAGCCCCAGCATTTT.

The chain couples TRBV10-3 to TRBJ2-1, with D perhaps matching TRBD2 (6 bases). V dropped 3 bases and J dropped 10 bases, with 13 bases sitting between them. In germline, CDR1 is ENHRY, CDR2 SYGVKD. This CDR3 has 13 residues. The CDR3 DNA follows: TGTGCCATCAGTGATCGGGGACGGGGGGAGCAGTTCTTC. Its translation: CAISDRGRGEQFF.